These T cell receptor beta chains were read from a single sample in a study of T-cell reconstitution after alpha-beta-depleted transplantation in children. In TCRdb, the PCR reads were re-called with MiXCR into one record per CDR3 protein. The sample yields 300,000 to 400,000 distinct CDR3 sequences, about 16% seen once. The sequencing here drew on PBMCs, mostly from graft donor cells, taken 360 days after TCRalphabeta/CD19-depleted stem cell transplant. The receptor set was obtained from a male patient aged 2-9 years who had a stem cell transplant for acute lymphoblastic leukemia, so the T cells may come from the graft donor. Both conserved end residues are part of each CDR3. Fields, in order: D gene, clone size, J gene, V gene, CDR3 DNA, CDR3 protein. The D gene is left open where the match is weak. The size field is filled for only some rows; it gives once, few, many or a size class.

TRBD2,few,TRBJ2-3,TRBV7-9,TGTGCCAGCAGCTTGAGAGCGGGAGGGCCTACTGATACGCAGTATTTT,CASSLRAGGPTDTQYF
TRBD2,many,TRBJ2-1,TRBV4-2,TGTGCCAGCAGCCACCCCGAGCGGGAGTGGAATGAGCAGTTCTTC,CASSHPEREWNEQFF
TRBD1,many,TRBJ2-3,TRBV5-6,TGTGCCAGCAGCTTGAGAGGGACAGTCACAGATACGCAGTATTTT,CASSLRGTVTDTQYF
.,few,TRBJ2-2,TRBV11-3,TGTGCCAGCAGCTTAGATCCCAGGGCCGGGGAGCTGTTTTTT,CASSLDPRAGELFF
TRBD1,few,TRBJ2-1,TRBV15,TGTGCCACCATATCGGACAGGGGTATCGGTGAGCAGTTCTTC,CATISDRGIGEQFF
.,few,TRBJ2-7,TRBV25-1,TGTGCCAGCCAAACTTACGAGGGCTACGAGCAGTACTTC,CASQTYEGYEQYF
TRBD1,few,TRBJ1-2,TRBV6-5,TGTGCCAGCAGTACAGGGGACTATGGCTACACCTTC,CASSTGDYGYTF
TRBD2,.,TRBJ2-1,TRBV4-2,TGTGCCAGCAGCCAAGGGCCTCTAGCGGGATCGTACAATGAGCAGTTCTTC,CASSQGPLAGSYNEQFF
TRBD2,.,TRBJ2-7,TRBV4-1,TGCGCCAGCAGCCAACGACTAGCGGGAGCCTACGAGCGGTACTTC,CASSQRLAGAYERYF
.,.,TRBJ2-1,TRBV6-5,TGTGCCAGCAGTTACAAGGGTCAGCTTTACAATGAGCAGTTCTTC,CASSYKGQLYNEQFF
.,.,TRBJ2-7,TRBV7-2,TGTGCCAGCAGCTTGGGTCCAATGTTCTACGAGCAGTACTTC,CASSLGPMFYEQYF
.,.,TRBJ2-1,TRBV3-1,TGTGCCAGCAGTATTAAGCTGATAGGGCTCTCCTTTTCGGGGCAGCAGTTCTTC,CASSIKLIGLSFSGQQFF
TRBD2,.,TRBJ2-7,TRBV29-1,TGCAGCGTTGCCACTAGCGGGTGGTACGAGCAGTACTTC,CSVATSGWYEQYF
TRBD2,.,TRBJ2-2,TRBV7-6,TGTGCCAGCAGCTTAGAGAGCGGGAGTGGCACCGGGGAGCTGTTTTTT,CASSLESGSGTGELFF
TRBD2,many,TRBJ2-1,TRBV12-3/TRBV12-4,TGTGCCAGCAGTTTAGCGCGGCTAGCGGGAAGTAATGAGCAGTTCTTC,CASSLARLAGSNEQFF
TRBD1,.,TRBJ2-5,TRBV7-8,TGTGCCGGCAGCTTAGGCTTCGACAGGGCGGACCAAGAGACCCAGTACTTC,CAGSLGFDRADQETQYF
.,few,TRBJ2-7,TRBV4-2,TGTGCCAGCAGCCATCGCGTAGACAGCTCCTACGAGCAGTACTTC,CASSHRVDSSYEQYF
.,.,TRBJ2-7,TRBV12-3/TRBV12-4,TGTGCCAGCACCTACCCCGGGGGCCACGAGCAGTACTTC,CASTYPGGHEQYF
TRBD2,many,TRBJ2-1,TRBV12-3/TRBV12-4,TGTGCCAGCACCCTCTCTAGCGGGAGCGATGAGCAGTTCTTC,CASTLSSGSDEQFF
.,few,TRBJ2-1,TRBV6-5,TGTGCCAGCAGTTACGGGCCAACTAGGTCCGATGAGCAGTTCTTC,CASSYGPTRSDEQFF
.,.,TRBJ2-1,TRBV11-2,TGTGCCAGCAGCTCTGGACAGGCGGGGTGGGTCGGAAATGAGCAGTTCTTC,CASSSGQAGWVGNEQFF
.,few,TRBJ2-5,TRBV6-5,TGTGCCAGCAGTTACGAAAACTACATCCCCAGAGAGACCCAGTACTTC,CASSYENYIPRETQYF
.,.,TRBJ1-1,TRBV30,TGTGCCTGGAGTGTGTGGGCCACAAAAGCTTTCTTT,CAWSVWATKAFF
.,.,TRBJ2-3,TRBV11-2,TGTGCCAGCGGCCAGAGGTTCGACAGCACAGATACGCAGTATTTT,CASGQRFDSTDTQYF
.,many,TRBJ1-6,TRBV28,TGTGCCAGCACCCTGGGAGTCGGCGGTTCACCCCTCCACTTT,CASTLGVGGSPLHF
TRBD2,few,TRBJ2-5,TRBV6-2/TRBV6-3,TGTGCCAGCAGAAGCCTGGACAGGGCTAGCGGGAGAGGAGAGAACCAGTACTTC,CASRSLDRASGRGENQYF
.,.,TRBJ1-6,TRBV20-1,TGCAGTGCTAGCCACGGCCCCTTGGATTCACCCCTCCACTTT,CSASHGPLDSPLHF
.,.,TRBJ2-7,TRBV4-3,TGCGCCAGCAGTTTGCCCGTATATCCCTACGAGCAGTACTTC,CASSLPVYPYEQYF
.,.,TRBJ1-1,TRBV7-9,TGTGCCAGCAGCTACCCGAACACTGAAGCTTTCTTT,CASSYPNTEAFF
.,few,TRBJ1-1,TRBV4-2,TGTGCCAGCAGTGGGATGACGAACACTGAAGCTTTCTTT,CASSGMTNTEAFF
.,.,TRBJ2-7,TRBV7-6,TGTGCCAGCAGCTTTTTGATCAGGGGAATTGGCGAGCAGTACTTC,CASSFLIRGIGEQYF
.,many,TRBJ2-3,TRBV29-1,TGCAGCGTTGCAGGGGAGACAGATACGCAGTATTTT,CSVAGETDTQYF
TRBD2,few,TRBJ2-5,TRBV15,TGTGCCACCAGCGGAAAGGGGACTAGCGGGATGGGGGAGACCCAGTACTTC,CATSGKGTSGMGETQYF
.,few,TRBJ2-7,TRBV4-3,TGCGCCAGCAGCCAAGATGCAGGGTCCTACGAGCAGTACTTC,CASSQDAGSYEQYF
TRBD1,few,TRBJ2-7,TRBV20-1,TGCAGTGCTAGCCGGGACAGGGGCCACGAGCAGTACTTC,CSASRDRGHEQYF
.,few,TRBJ2-7,TRBV27,TGTGCCGCCAGCAAACGGGTTACAAGATACGAGCAGTACTTC,CAASKRVTRYEQYF
TRBD2,.,TRBJ2-7,TRBV10-3,TGTGCCATCAGTCGACTAGCGGGAGCGTACGAGCAGTACTTC,CAISRLAGAYEQYF
.,few,TRBJ2-1,TRBV4-2,TGTGCCAGCAGCCAAAAGGGACGGCGGGGCGGAATCTACAATGAGCAGTTCTTC,CASSQKGRRGGIYNEQFF
TRBD2,many,TRBJ2-3,TRBV9,TGTGCCAGCAACAAAGCGGGGTGGGAGGATACGCAGTATTTT,CASNKAGWEDTQYF
.,.,TRBJ2-7,TRBV28,TGTGCCAGCACCTTAACTACCCTGACAGGATACGAGCAGTACTTC,CASTLTTLTGYEQYF
.,few,TRBJ1-2,TRBV9,TGTGCCAGCAGCCCCTCACGGGTAGCTAACTATGGCTACACCTTC,CASSPSRVANYGYTF
.,.,TRBJ2-7,TRBV5-1,TGCGCCAGCGCCCCGGAAGGGGGAGGGGACGAGCAGTACTTC,CASAPEGGGDEQYF